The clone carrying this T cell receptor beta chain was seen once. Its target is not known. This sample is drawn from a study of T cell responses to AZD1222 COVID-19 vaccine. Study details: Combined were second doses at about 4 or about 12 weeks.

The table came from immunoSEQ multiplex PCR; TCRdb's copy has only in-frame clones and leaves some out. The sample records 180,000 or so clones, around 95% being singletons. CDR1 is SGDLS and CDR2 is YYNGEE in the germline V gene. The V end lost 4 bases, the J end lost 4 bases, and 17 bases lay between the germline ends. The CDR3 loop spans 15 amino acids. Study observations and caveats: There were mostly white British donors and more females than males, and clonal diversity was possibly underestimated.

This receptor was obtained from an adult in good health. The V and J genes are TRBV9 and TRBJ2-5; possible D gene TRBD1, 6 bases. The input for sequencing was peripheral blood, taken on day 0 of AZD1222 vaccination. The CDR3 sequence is CASSFRTEEAETQYF. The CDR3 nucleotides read TGTGCCAGCAGCTTCCGGACAGAGGAGGCAGAGACCCAGTACTTC.